This entry lists 28 T cell receptor beta chains sequenced from one sample in a study of T cell repertoires in cytomegalovirus infection. Each CDR3 protein is one row after TCRdb ran MiXCR on the reads. The sample yields approximately 500,000 distinct CDR3 sequences, over 9% seen once. The sequencing sample was made of PBMCs. These receptors were obtained from a human donor in good health (CMV status not recorded). Some clones in this sample may be carry-over from other donors' samples.

J is TRBJ1-1 and V is TRBV7-9; 7 bases match TRBD1. V was pared by 2 bases and J by 1 base, with 10 bases of the junction left unmatched. This CDR3 contains 17 residues. Germline V lookup: CDR1 SEHNR, CDR2 FQNEAQ (reference sequence). CDR3 nucleotides: TGTGCCAGCAGCTTAAAGTCGGGACAGCATACGAACACTGAAGCTTTCTTT. Protein product: CASSLKSGQHTNTEAFF.

This chain joins TRBV29-1 and TRBJ2-5; 11 bases are shared with TRBD2. This CDR3 is 16 amino acids long. Germline loops: CDR1 SQVTM, CDR2 ANQGSEA. Trimming cost V 6 bases and J 5 bases; bases outside gene matches: 14. Here the CDR3 DNA reads TGCAGCGTCTTCGCCTCCCCGGCTAGCGGGAGGGAGACCCAGTACTTC. It codes for CSVFASPASGRETQYF.

In its sample, this clonotype was seen many times. The V call is TRBV2, the J call TRBJ2-4, with D perhaps being TRBD1 or TRBD2 (5 bases each). The CDR3 is made up of 14 amino acids. Germline V gene data show CDR1 as SNHLY and CDR2 as FYNNEI. Trimming pared 3 bases from V and 7 bases from J, leaving 13 bases between. Here the CDR3 reads CASSENFGDNIQYF. For the CDR3, the DNA is TGTGCCAGCAGTGAGAACTTCGGGGACAACATTCAGTACTTC. The full variable domain, its missing parts supplied by reference TRBV2 and TRBJ2-4, is EPEVTQTPSHQVTQMGQEVILRCVPISNHLYFYWYRQILGQKVEFLVSFYNNEISEKSEIFDDQFSVERPDGSNFTLKIRSTKLEDSAMYFCASSENFGDNIQYFGAGTRLSVL.

The chain recombines TRBV3-1 with TRBJ1-1, with D perhaps matching TRBD1 (5 bases). V lost 0 bases, J lost 0 bases, and 20 bases lay in between. Germline lookup yields CDR1 LGHDT and CDR2 YNNKEL (reference sequence). The CDR3 loop spans 19 amino acids. For the CDR3, the DNA is TGTGCCAGCAGCCAAGATAGGATCCACAGGCGAGTGATGAACACTGAAGCTTTCTTT. Translating it yields CASSQDRIHRRVMNTEAFF. The variable domain in full, completed from reference TRBV3-1 and TRBJ1-1, reads DTAVSQTPKYLVTQMGNDKSIKCEQNLGHDTMYWYKQDSKKFLKIMFSYNNKELIINETVPNRFSPKSPDKAHLNLHINSLELGDSAVYFCASSQDRIHRRVMNTEAFFGQGTRLTVV.

This clonotype was picked up a small number of times. The chain uses TRBV4-2 and TRBJ2-1; D gene ambiguous. CDR3 length equals 14 residues. V lost 1 base to trimming and J lost 10 bases, with 14 bases between them. Germline assignment: CDR1 LGHNA and CDR2 YNFKEQ. CDR3 nucleotides: TGTGCCAGCAGCCAAGCGGAAGGGCAGCGAGAGCAGTTCTTC. Its translation: CASSQAEGQREQFF.

This clonotype appeared many times. The rearrangement joins TRBV28 to TRBJ1-1; D is unclear. The V end lost 3 bases, the J end lost 1 base, and 12 bases lay between the germline ends. Germline V gene lookup returns CDR1 MDHEN and CDR2 SYDVKM. The CDR3 extends over 15 amino acids. CDR3 region: CASSFSGWGNTEAFF. CDR3 nucleotide sequence: TGTGCCAGCAGTTTCTCGGGCTGGGGGAACACTGAAGCTTTCTTT.

There are many counts of this clonotype. V and J are TRBV5-8 and TRBJ2-5; the D gene could be TRBD1 or TRBD2 (6 bases each). V was cut by 7 bases and J by 5 bases, with 15 bases left in between. The CDR3 is 13 residues long. Germline V CDR1 and CDR2: SGHTS, YDEGEE. As DNA, the CDR3 is TGTGCCAGCGGAACGGGGGCCCGGGAGACCCAGTACTTC. Encoded protein: CASGTGARETQYF.

The chain couples TRBV29-1 to TRBJ1-4; D not certain. CDR1 and CDR2 (germline): SQVTM, ANQGSEA. With 5 bases removed from V and 1 base from J, the gap between germline ends came to 8 bases. The CDR3 extends over 13 amino acids. The CDR3 bases are TGCAGCGTTAAAGGACGAACTAATGAAAAACTGTTTTTT. As protein: CSVKGRTNEKLFF.

This clonotype was seen at least ten times. The V gene is TRBV10-3, the J gene TRBJ1-3; 8 bases agree with TRBD1. V trimming: 4 bases; J trimming: 0 bases; junction bases outside the gene matches: 5. CDR1 is ENHRY, CDR2 SYGVKD, per germline. The CDR3 has 16 amino acids. The CDR3 DNA sequence: TGTGCCATCAGTGGTGGGACAGGCAACTCTGGAAACACCATATATTTT. This sequence encodes CAISGGTGNSGNTIYF.

This clonotype was observed a handful of times. The gene calls are TRBV6-2 or TRBV6-3 and TRBJ2-1, with TRBD2 matching 11 bases. The CDR3 has 17 residues. The germline gives CDR1 MNHEY, CDR2 SVGEGT. The V gene end was trimmed by 5 bases and the J gene end by 5 bases; junction bases not matched to a gene: 11. CDR3 amino acids: CASSPPLGLAENNEQFF. The CDR3, as DNA: TGTGCCAGCAGTCCGCCCTTGGGACTAGCGGAAAACAATGAGCAGTTCTTC.

The V and J genes are TRBV20-1 and TRBJ2-1; D gene unclear. V lost 2 bases and J 5 bases, leaving 13 bases between the germline ends. The germline CDR1 and CDR2 sequences are DFQATT and SNEGSKA (reference sequence). The CDR3 contains 14 residues. The CDR3 reads CSARFGSSHNEQFF. The DNA for the CDR3 is TGCAGTGCTAGATTTGGGTCTTCACACAATGAGCAGTTCTTC.

This clonotype was picked up a small number of times. The genes are TRBV28 and TRBJ1-2; D may be TRBD1 (5 bases). The CDR3 sequence is 13 residues long. V was clipped by 6 bases and J by 4 bases, with 12 bases between them. The germline CDR1 and CDR2 sequences are MDHEN and SYDVKM. The DNA of the CDR3 is TGTGCCAGCAGAGAAAAGGGGTTCTATGGCTACACCTTC. Encoded protein: CASREKGFYGYTF.

The V gene is TRBV6-5, the J gene TRBJ1-3; D is undetermined. Trimming shortened V by 0 bases and J by 2 bases, and 17 bases separated the two germline ends. The length of the CDR3 is 18 residues. In germline, CDR1 is MNHEY, CDR2 SVGAGI. The CDR3 here is CASSYSLRRQSAGNTIYF. The DNA for the CDR3 is TGTGCCAGCAGTTACTCCTTACGGCGGCAATCTGCTGGAAACACCATATATTTT.

This clonotype has at least ten counts. The gene calls are TRBV12-3 or TRBV12-4 and TRBJ2-7; 14 bases agree with TRBD2. The CDR3 length is 19 residues. V trimming: 6 bases; J trimming: 4 bases; junction bases outside the gene matches: 17. The DNA of the CDR3 is TGTGCCAGCAGCCATTCCGGGACTAGCGGGAGTAGGTCCCCTTACGAGCAGTACTTC. Translated: CASSHSGTSGSRSPYEQYF.

The genes are TRBV6-5 and TRBJ2-7; TRBD2 agrees at 9 bases. Per germline, CDR1 MNHEY and CDR2 SVGAGI. This CDR3 is 17 amino acids long. The trim removed 0 bases at V and 6 bases at J, leaving 12 bases unmatched. CDR3 loop: CASSYSLGLAGSAEQYF. In DNA, the CDR3 is TGTGCCAGCAGTTACTCCCTCGGGCTAGCGGGATCGGCCGAGCAGTACTTC.

The chain carries TRBV9 and TRBJ2-1; tentative D call: TRBD1 (6 bases). V lost 3 bases, J lost 2 bases, and 15 bases lay in between. The germline V gene has CDR1 SGDLS and CDR2 YYNGEE. This CDR3 has 16 residues. In DNA form, the CDR3 reads TGTGCCAGCAGCGAATCCGGGACACTTACCTACAATGAGCAGTTCTTC. Translated: CASSESGTLTYNEQFF.

This sequence joins TRBV12-3 or TRBV12-4 and TRBJ1-2, with D uncertain. The CDR3 contains 13 residues. Between the trimmed V and J ends, which lost 5 bases and 5 bases, there was a span of 12 bases. Written as DNA, the CDR3 is TGTGCCAGCAGTACCAGAGATAGTTATGGCTACACCTTC. It specifies CASSTRDSYGYTF.

This clonotype occurred many times. The chain employs TRBV5-1 and TRBJ2-3; TRBD1 or TRBD2 may be the D gene (5 bases each). The CDR3 is 15 residues long. V lost 0 bases and J 3 bases, leaving 11 bases between the germline ends. The V gene's germline CDR1 is SGHRS and CDR2 YFSETQ. CDR3 nucleotide sequence: TGCGCCAGCAGCTTGGGGGGGAAGGTAACAGATACGCAGTATTTT. This encodes CASSLGGKVTDTQYF.

This clonotype has at least ten counts. V usage is TRBV6-1 and J usage is TRBJ1-1, with D unclear. Trimming pared 4 bases from V and 5 bases from J, leaving 17 bases between. Germline CDR1 is MNHNS and CDR2 is SASEGT. The length of the CDR3 is 15 residues. The CDR3, as DNA: TGTGCCAGCAGTGTGTTCCGGAGAGATCGGACTGAAGCTTTCTTT. This encodes CASSVFRRDRTEAFF.

As to this clonotype: A much larger clone is a single base away; this may be a read error. This chain joins TRBV12-3 or TRBV12-4 and TRBJ2-4; D gene ambiguous. V gave up 7 bases and J gave up 4 bases, with 11 bases separating them. The CDR3 runs 13 residues. The CDR3 loop reads CASTPGRKNIQYF. CDR3 coding DNA: TGTGCCAGCACCCCCGGACGGAAAAACATTCAGTACTTC.

This clonotype occurred a few times. The V gene is TRBV11-3, the J gene TRBJ2-2, with 7 bases fitting TRBD2. There are 16 residues in the CDR3. CDR1 is SGHNT and CDR2 is YENEEA in the germline V gene. The V segment lost 4 bases and the J segment 7 bases; nucleotides outside the gene matches: 12. CDR3 region: CASSYPGGGGNGELFF. DNA of the CDR3: TGTGCCAGCAGCTACCCGGGCGGGGGTGGAAACGGGGAGCTGTTTTTT.

The sample holds many counts of this clonotype. The chain has TRBV6-1 and TRBJ2-7; either TRBD1 or TRBD2 may supply D (5 bases each). V was trimmed by 8 bases and J by 4 bases, leaving 18 bases between them. Germline V gene data show CDR1 as MNHNS and CDR2 as SASEGT. There are 14 residues in the CDR3. In DNA, the CDR3 is TGTGCCAGCGAAGGGGTCAGGGACCTATACGAGCAGTACTTC. Its protein product is CASEGVRDLYEQYF.

This clonotype was picked up many times. The chain carries TRBV7-2 and TRBJ2-7; 7 positions agree with TRBD2. V lost 0 bases, J lost 6 bases, and 11 bases stayed unmatched. The CDR3 totals 16 residues. Germline V gene data show CDR1 as SGHTA and CDR2 as FQGNSA. The DNA of the CDR3 is TGTGCCAGCAGCTTAGCGCATGGGGGACTACAAACCGAGCAGTACTTC. It is translated as CASSLAHGGLQTEQYF.

This clonotype showed up many times. This rearrangement joins TRBV20-1 to TRBJ2-1; 11 bases match TRBD1. Germline V gives CDR1 DFQATT, CDR2 SNEGSKA (reference sequence). The length of the CDR3 is 15 residues. V gave up 3 bases and J gave up 0 bases; unmatched junction bases: 1. This CDR3 reads CSARGTGGSYNEQFF. CDR3 DNA: TGCAGTGCTAGGGGGACAGGGGGCTCCTACAATGAGCAGTTCTTC.

The sample holds many counts of this clonotype. V and J are TRBV9 and TRBJ2-1; D is tentatively TRBD1 or TRBD2 (6 bases each). The V gene's germline CDR1 is SGDLS and CDR2 YYNGEE. This CDR3 has 15 residues. V was cut by 0 bases and J by 3 bases, with 10 bases left in between. The CDR3 here is CASSVGGGSYNEQFF. The CDR3 DNA is TGTGCCAGCAGCGTAGGAGGGGGGAGCTACAATGAGCAGTTCTTC.

There are many counts of this clonotype. V gene TRBV10-3 combines with J gene TRBJ1-5; D gene ambiguous. The V end was cut by 3 bases, the J end by 0 bases, with 12 bases between. The germline gives CDR1 ENHRY, CDR2 SYGVKD. This CDR3 is 16 amino acids long. CDR3 in DNA: TGTGCCATCAGTGACCCTCGGATGGATAGCAATCAGCCCCAGCATTTT. Protein product: CAISDPRMDSNQPQHF.

The V gene is TRBV3-1, the J gene TRBJ1-2; maybe TRBD1 (5 bases). Trimming left V 2 bases short and J 2 bases short, with 9 bases between. The CDR3 covers 14 residues. CDR1 is LGHDT and CDR2 is YNNKEL in the germline V gene (reference sequence). This CDR3 is CASSQLAGNYGYTF. As DNA, the CDR3 is TGTGCCAGCAGCCAACTCGCAGGGAACTATGGCTACACCTTC. Full variable domain (rest looked up from reference TRBV3-1 and TRBJ1-2): DTAVSQTPKYLVTQMGNDKSIKCEQNLGHDTMYWYKQDSKKFLKIMFSYNNKELIINETVPNRFSPKSPDKAHLNLHINSLELGDSAVYFCASSQLAGNYGYTFGSGTRLTVV.

This clonotype came up many times. V and J are TRBV6-5 and TRBJ2-7; the D gene is possibly TRBD2 (6 bases). Trimming shortened V by 2 bases and J by 5 bases, and 19 bases separated the two germline ends. This CDR3 has 16 residues. Germline CDR1 MNHEY, CDR2 SVGAGI. The CDR3, as DNA: TGTGCCAGCAGTTACCCGAATTGGGGCGGGGTCGACGAGCAGTACTTC. It specifies CASSYPNWGGVDEQYF.